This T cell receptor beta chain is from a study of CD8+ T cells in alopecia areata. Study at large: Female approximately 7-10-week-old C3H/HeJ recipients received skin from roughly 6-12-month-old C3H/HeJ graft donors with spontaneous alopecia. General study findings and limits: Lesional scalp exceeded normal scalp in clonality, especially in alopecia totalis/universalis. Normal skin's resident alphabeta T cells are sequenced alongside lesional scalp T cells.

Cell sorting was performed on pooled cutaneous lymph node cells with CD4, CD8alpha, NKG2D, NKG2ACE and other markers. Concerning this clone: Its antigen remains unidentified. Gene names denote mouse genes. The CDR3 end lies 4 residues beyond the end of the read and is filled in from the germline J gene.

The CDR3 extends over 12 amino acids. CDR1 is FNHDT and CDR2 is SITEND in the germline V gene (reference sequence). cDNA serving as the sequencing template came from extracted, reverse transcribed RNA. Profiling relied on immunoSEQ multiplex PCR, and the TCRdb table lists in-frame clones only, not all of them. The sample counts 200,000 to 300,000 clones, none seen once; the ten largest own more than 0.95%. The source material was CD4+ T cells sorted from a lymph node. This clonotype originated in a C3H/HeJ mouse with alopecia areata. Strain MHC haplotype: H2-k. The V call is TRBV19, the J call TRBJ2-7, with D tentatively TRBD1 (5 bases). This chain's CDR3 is CASSYRQYEQYF. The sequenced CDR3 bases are TGTGCCAGCAGTTATCGACAGTAT.